Below, 21 T cell receptor beta chains from the same sample are listed, as sequenced in a study of T-cell memory formation after mild COVID-19. TCRdb recomputed calls from the 5' RACE reads with MiXCR, one row per CDR3 protein. The data contain about 50,000 distinct CDR3 sequences, approximately 7% of them singletons. The sequenced material came from PBMCs or a T cell subset sorted from them (not recorded which). The receptor set was obtained from a man between 18 and 35 years old who had mild COVID-19 (a few samples of this study predate the infection). Cell type and time point are not known.

The V call is TRBV20-1, the J call TRBJ1-5; D is possibly TRBD1 (5 bases). With 7 bases removed from V and 5 bases from J, the gap between germline ends came to 12 bases. The CDR3 covers 12 residues. Germline assignment: CDR1 DFQATT and CDR2 SNEGSKA (reference sequence). Written as DNA, the CDR3 is TGCAGTGGCCAGGGAGTCGATCAGCCCCAGCATTTT. Its protein product is CSGQGVDQPQHF.

Only a few counts were recorded for this clonotype. This chain joins TRBV4-3 and TRBJ1-6; no clear D. V was trimmed by 3 bases and J by 6 bases, leaving 9 bases between them. Germline CDR1 and CDR2: LGHNA and YSLEER. The CDR3 spans 14 residues. For the CDR3, the DNA is TGCGCCAGCAGCCAGCCCGACCGTAATTCACCCCTCCACTTT. Amino acid sequence: CASSQPDRNSPLHF.

This clonotype was found a few times. The chain employs TRBV7-2 and TRBJ2-2; weak D call: TRBD2 (6 bases). The CDR3 is 15 amino acids. Germline loops: CDR1 SGHTA, CDR2 FQGNSA. V dropped 2 bases and J dropped 3 bases, with 10 bases sitting between them. The CDR3 DNA reads TGTGCCAGCAGCTTACCGCGGGGCCACACCGGGGAGCTGTTTTTT. Amino acids: CASSLPRGHTGELFF.

This clonotype was observed a handful of times. The V gene is TRBV3-1, the J gene TRBJ2-1; D remains ambiguous. CDR3 length equals 15 residues. Trimming left V 4 bases short and J 2 bases short, with 12 bases between. The germline CDR1 and CDR2 sequences are LGHDT and YNNKEL (reference sequence). The CDR3: CASSLAYLPYNEQFF. The CDR3 DNA sequence: TGTGCCAGCAGCCTTGCCTACCTTCCCTACAATGAGCAGTTCTTC.

This clonotype came up many times. The chain combines TRBV3-1 with TRBJ2-2; 7 bases agree with TRBD1. Germline V gives CDR1 LGHDT, CDR2 YNNKEL (reference sequence). V gave up 4 bases and J gave up 4 bases; unmatched junction bases: 9. This CDR3 has 16 amino acids. CDR3 amino acids: CASSPSTGFGTGELFF. The CDR3 DNA is TGTGCCAGCAGCCCCTCGACAGGGTTCGGCACCGGGGAGCTGTTTTTT.

The CDR3 DNA reads TGTGCCAGCAGCCCGGGGGCAACCAATGAGCAGTTCTTC. Amino acids: CASSPGATNEQFF. The chain couples TRBV14 to TRBJ2-1; either TRBD1 or TRBD2 may fit D (6 bases each). V lost 4 bases to trimming and J lost 6 bases, with 10 bases between them. CDR3 length: 13 amino acids. The germline CDR1 and CDR2 sequences are SGHDN and FVKESK.

This clonotype showed up just a few times. The V and J genes are TRBV7-2 and TRBJ2-7; D is unclear. Trimming left V 2 bases short and J 2 bases short, with 10 bases between. The CDR3 loop spans 14 amino acids. CDR1 is SGHTA, CDR2 FQGNSA, per germline. CDR3 in DNA: TGTGCCAGCAGCTTATCCACGGTAGCCTACGAGCAGTACTTC. Encoded protein: CASSLSTVAYEQYF.

The rearrangement joins TRBV11-1 to TRBJ2-5; 7 positions agree with TRBD2. There are 15 residues in the CDR3. Germline CDR1 is SGHAT and CDR2 is FQDESV (reference sequence). Trimming took 1 base from V and 2 from J; bases not matched to a gene: 4. The CDR3 nucleotides are TGTGCCAGCAGCTTAGAAGCTAGCGGTCAAGAGACCCAGTACTTC. It specifies CASSLEASGQETQYF.

The CDR3 coding sequence is TGTGCCAGCAGTTTTGCCCAGGGAACAGATACGCAGTATTTT. Translation: CASSFAQGTDTQYF. This rearrangement joins TRBV12-3 or TRBV12-4 to TRBJ2-3; possible D gene TRBD1, 5 bases. The V end was cut by 3 bases, the J end by 3 bases, with 10 bases between. The CDR3 consists of 14 residues.

This clonotype was picked up many times. V gene TRBV4-3 combines with J gene TRBJ2-3; no firm D call. Germline CDR1 is LGHNA and CDR2 is YSLEER. The CDR3 has 14 residues. V dropped 0 bases and J dropped 0 bases, with 4 bases sitting between them. The CDR3 bases are TGCGCCAGCAGCCAAGAGTGGAGCACAGATACGCAGTATTTT. Amino acid sequence: CASSQEWSTDTQYF.

The V call is TRBV5-1, the J call TRBJ2-7; TRBD1 matches at 9 bases. Trimming removed 0 bases from V and 5 bases from J; junction bases left unmatched: 12. This CDR3 has 17 residues. From germline, CDR1 is SGHRS and CDR2 YFSETQ. The CDR3 DNA sequence: TGCGCCAGCAGCTTGGGCACAGGGGGCGCATTGTTCGACGAGCAGTACTTC. Translating gives CASSLGTGGALFDEQYF.

This clonotype was observed a few times. The rearrangement joins TRBV5-1 to TRBJ2-5, with D maybe TRBD1 (5 bases). Trimming shortened V by 5 bases and J by 3 bases, and 5 bases separated the two germline ends. Germline CDR1 and CDR2: SGHRS and YFSETQ. There are 11 residues in the CDR3. The CDR3 region is CASRQEETQYF. In nucleotides, the CDR3 is TGCGCCAGCAGACAGGAAGAGACCCAGTACTTC.

This clonotype came up a few times. The CDR3: CSAGLFETQYF. In DNA, the CDR3 is TGCAGTGCAGGACTTTTTGAGACCCAGTACTTC. V usage is TRBV20-1 and J usage is TRBJ2-5; D might be TRBD2 (5 bases). The V end was cut by 6 bases, the J end by 5 bases, with 10 bases between. Looked up from germline, CDR1 is DFQATT and CDR2 is SNEGSKA (reference sequence). This CDR3 region has 11 residues.

This sequence joins TRBV10-1 and TRBJ2-1, with D possibly matching TRBD2 (5 bases). The CDR3 is made up of 14 amino acids. Trimming pared 7 bases from V and 0 bases from J, leaving 10 bases between. The germline CDR1 and CDR2 sequences are WNHNN and SYGVQD (reference sequence). The CDR3 loop is CASNYLASYNEQFF. CDR3 nucleotide sequence: TGCGCCAGCAACTATCTAGCCTCCTACAATGAGCAGTTCTTC.

The chain links TRBV19 to TRBJ2-2, with a tentative D call TRBD2 (7 bases). The CDR3 contains 15 residues. V lost 5 bases and J 5 bases, leaving 15 bases between the germline ends. Germline-derived CDR1 and CDR2 are LNHDA and SQIVND (reference sequence). CDR3 in amino acids: CASSGGAGATGELFF. The CDR3 coding sequence is TGTGCCAGTAGTGGGGGGGCGGGGGCGACCGGGGAGCTGTTTTTT. The complete variable domain, with remaining parts taken from reference TRBV19 and TRBJ2-2, reads DGGITQSPKYLFRKEGQNVTLSCEQNLNHDAMYWYRQDPGQGLRLIYYSQIVNDFQKGDIAEGYSVSREKKESFPLTVTSAQKNPTAFYLCASSGGAGATGELFFGEGSRLTVL.

Only a few counts were recorded for this clonotype. The V gene is TRBV5-1, the J gene TRBJ2-5, with 9 bases that match TRBD2. The CDR3 sequence is 15 residues long. The V segment lost 5 bases and the J segment 1 base; nucleotides outside the gene matches: 6. CDR1 is SGHRS and CDR2 is YFSETQ in the germline V gene. In DNA form, the CDR3 reads TGCGCCAGCAGTAATCTAGCGGGGAGCCAAGAGACCCAGTACTTC. It yields the protein CASSNLAGSQETQYF.

The CDR3 here is CASSQVGTVYEQYF. The DNA for the CDR3 is TGTGCCAGCAGCCAAGTTGGGACAGTCTACGAGCAGTACTTC. The V gene is TRBV4-2, the J gene TRBJ2-7, with 7 nucleotides matching TRBD1. This CDR3 has 14 amino acids. The V gene end was trimmed by 1 base and the J gene end by 3 bases; junction bases not matched to a gene: 3. Germline-derived CDR1 and CDR2 are LGHNA and YNFKEQ.

Concerning this clonotype itself: The germline gene is not matched at one end of the junction; a read error may be the cause. This chain connects TRBV2 to TRBJ2-3; unclear D gene. The CDR3 spans 16 residues. Looked up from germline, CDR1 is SNHLY and CDR2 is FYNNEI. The CDR3 spells CASSFVASQSLDTQYF. In nucleotides, the CDR3 is TGTGCGAGCAGCTTCGTGGCCAGCCAATCTCTAGATACGCAGTATTTT.

The chain employs TRBV5-4 and TRBJ2-3, with 10 bases identical to TRBD2. This CDR3 is 18 amino acids long. CDR1 is SGHNT, CDR2 YYREEE, per germline (reference sequence). The V segment lost 4 bases and the J segment 2 bases; nucleotides outside the gene matches: 13. CDR3 amino acids: CASSPGLARSWFTDTQYF. CDR3 bases: TGTGCCAGCAGCCCGGGACTAGCGAGAAGTTGGTTCACAGATACGCAGTATTTT.

This clonotype occurred many times. The chain links TRBV7-9 to TRBJ2-1, with D perhaps TRBD2 (7 bases). V dropped 4 bases and J dropped 0 bases, with 25 bases sitting between them. Germline V gene lookup returns CDR1 SEHNR and CDR2 FQNEAQ (reference sequence). CDR3 size: 20 residues. The DNA of the CDR3 is TGTGCCAGCAGCTGGGGGGGGGCGCCCCTACTGGGGAGCTCCTACAATGAGCAGTTCTTC. This codes for CASSWGGAPLLGSSYNEQFF.

There are many counts of this clonotype. The rearrangement links TRBV2 to TRBJ1-2; D not certain. The CDR3 loop spans 14 amino acids. CDR1 is SNHLY and CDR2 is FYNNEI in the germline V gene. V lost 7 bases and J lost 10, with 22 bases in between. The CDR3 loop is CASTRTEAGDLYTF. The CDR3 coding sequence is TGTGCCAGCACCCGCACTGAGGCAGGCGACCTCTACACCTTC.